The clone carrying this T cell receptor beta chain was recorded a few times. Time point here: newly diagnosed GD, antithyroid drugs for less than 3 months. Following extraction of RNA from PBMCs, that RNA was used to make the TCR library. Trimming left V 5 bases short and J 8 bases short, with 16 bases between. This CDR3 is built from 14 residues. Per germline, CDR1 SEHNR and CDR2 FQNEAQ (reference sequence). This sample was taken from a study of regulatory T cells in long-lasting Graves disease. The authors built TCR beta libraries using iRepertoire HTBI primers and Arm-PCR of CDR3 regions. TCRdb reprocessed the multiplex PCR reads with MiXCR, giving one entry per CDR3 protein. The sample carries around 500,000 distinct CDR3 sequences, around 16% recorded once. The sample also formed part of further work on T cells in Graves' hyperthyroidism and ophthalmopathy.

This rearrangement joins TRBV7-9 to TRBJ1-5; D unresolved. The material sequenced was peripheral blood mononuclear cells (PBMCs), taken at new diagnosis, from a patient treated with antithyroid drugs. The origin of this receptor is a middle-aged woman with Graves disease. The CDR3 region has the DNA TGTGCCAGCAGCAAAGAGGGCTCGAAGGAGCCCCAGCATTTT. It specifies CASSKEGSKEPQHF.